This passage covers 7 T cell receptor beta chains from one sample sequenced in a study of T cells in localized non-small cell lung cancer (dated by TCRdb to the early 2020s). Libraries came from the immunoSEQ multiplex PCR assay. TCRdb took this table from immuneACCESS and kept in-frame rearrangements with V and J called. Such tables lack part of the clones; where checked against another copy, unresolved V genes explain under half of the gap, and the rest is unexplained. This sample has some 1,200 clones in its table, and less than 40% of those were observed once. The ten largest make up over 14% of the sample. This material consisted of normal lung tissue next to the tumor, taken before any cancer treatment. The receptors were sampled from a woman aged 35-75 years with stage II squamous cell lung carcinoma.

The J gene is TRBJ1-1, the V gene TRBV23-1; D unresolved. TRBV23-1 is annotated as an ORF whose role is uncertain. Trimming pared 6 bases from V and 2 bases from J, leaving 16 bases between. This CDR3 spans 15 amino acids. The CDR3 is CASSQDRGGNTEAFF. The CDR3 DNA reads TGCGCCAGCAGCCAAGATAGAGGCGGAAACACTGAAGCTTTCTTT.

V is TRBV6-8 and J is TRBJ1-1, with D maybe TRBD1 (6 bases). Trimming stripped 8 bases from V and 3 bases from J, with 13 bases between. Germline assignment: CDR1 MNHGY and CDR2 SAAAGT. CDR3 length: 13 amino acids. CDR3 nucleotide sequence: TGTGCCAGCCTAATTTCAGGGGACACTGAAGCTTTCTTT. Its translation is CASLISGDTEAFF.

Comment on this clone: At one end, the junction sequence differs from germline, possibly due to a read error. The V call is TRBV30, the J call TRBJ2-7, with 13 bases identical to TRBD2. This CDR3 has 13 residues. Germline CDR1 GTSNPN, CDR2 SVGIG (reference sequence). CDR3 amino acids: CAWSVSTSGRRGF. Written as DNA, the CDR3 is TGTGCCTGGAGTGTATCGACTAGCGGGAGGAGGGGGTTC.

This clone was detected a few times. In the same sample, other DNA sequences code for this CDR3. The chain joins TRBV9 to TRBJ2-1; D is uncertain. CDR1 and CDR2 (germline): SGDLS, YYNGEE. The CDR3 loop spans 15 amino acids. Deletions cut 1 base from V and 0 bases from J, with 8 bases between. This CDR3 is CASSVKVSSYNEQFF. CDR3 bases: TGTGCCAGCAGCGTAAAGGTTAGCTCCTACAATGAGCAGTTCTTC. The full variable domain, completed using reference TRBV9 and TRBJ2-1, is DSGVTQTPKHLITATGQRVTLRCSPRSGDLSVYWYQQSLDQGLQFLIQYYNGEERAKGNILERFSAQQFPDLHSELNLSSLELGDSALYFCASSVKVSSYNEQFFGPGTRLTVL.

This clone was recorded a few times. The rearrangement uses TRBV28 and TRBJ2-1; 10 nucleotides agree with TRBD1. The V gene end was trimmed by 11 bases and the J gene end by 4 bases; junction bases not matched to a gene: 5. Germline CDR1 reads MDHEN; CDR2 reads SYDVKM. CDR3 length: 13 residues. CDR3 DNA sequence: TGTGCCGGACAGGGGGGTGGGTACAATGAGCAGTTCTTC. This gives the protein CAGQGGGYNEQFF.

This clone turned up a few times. CDR3 nucleotides: TGTGCCAGCACCAGGAGCCTGAACACTGAAGCTTTCTTT. Its translation: CASTRSLNTEAFF. This sequence joins TRBV9 and TRBJ1-1; no reliable D call. V was pared by 6 bases and J by 0 bases, with 9 bases between. Germline lookup yields CDR1 SGDLS and CDR2 YYNGEE. This CDR3 is built from 13 residues. Looking up the rest from reference TRBV9 and TRBJ1-1 gives the full variable domain: DSGVTQTPKHLITATGQRVTLRCSPRSGDLSVYWYQQSLDQGLQFLIQYYNGEERAKGNILERFSAQQFPDLHSELNLSSLELGDSALYFCASTRSLNTEAFFGQGTRLTVV.

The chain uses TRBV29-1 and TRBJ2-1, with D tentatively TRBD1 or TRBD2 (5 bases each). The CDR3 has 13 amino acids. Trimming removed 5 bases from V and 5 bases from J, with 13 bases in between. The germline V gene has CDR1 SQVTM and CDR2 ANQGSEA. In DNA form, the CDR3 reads TGCAGCGTTCGGGACCCCTATGACAATGAGCAGTTCTTC. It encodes CSVRDPYDNEQFF.